The 14 T cell receptor beta chains presented below share a single source sample, sequenced in a study of T cell responses to AZD1222 COVID-19 vaccine. Sequencing was performed with immunoSEQ multiplex PCR; in TCRdb, only in-frame clones are kept and a portion is missing. This sample has 100,000 to 150,000 clones, with over 70% found just once. This sample comprised peripheral blood, obtained on day 0 of AZD1222 vaccination. Receptors originate from an adult in good health.

The chain links TRBV28 to TRBJ1-2; D possibly corresponds to TRBD1 (5 bases). The CDR3 has 13 residues. V was shortened by 10 bases and J by 1 base, with 13 bases between the two germline ends. Germline CDR1 MDHEN, CDR2 SYDVKM. The CDR3 protein is CATQTVLNYGYTF. The CDR3 DNA reads as TGTGCCACCCAGACAGTCCTTAACTATGGCTACACCTTC.

The chain has TRBV18 and TRBJ1-1; a possible D gene is TRBD1 (5 bases). V lost 1 base, J lost 0 bases, and 9 bases lay in between. This CDR3 region has 15 residues. The germline V gene has CDR1 KGHSH and CDR2 LQKENI. CDR3 amino acids: CASSPLGEMNTEAFF. The CDR3 bases are TGTGCCAGCTCACCACTGGGGGAAATGAACACTGAAGCTTTCTTT. Supplemented by reference TRBV18 and TRBJ1-1, the full variable domain reads NAGVMQNPRHLVRRRGQEARLRCSPMKGHSHVYWYRQLPEEGLKFMVYLQKENIIDESGMPKERFSAEFPKEGPSILRIQQVVRGDSAAYFCASSPLGEMNTEAFFGQGTRLTVV.

This chain uses TRBV3-1 (or the pseudogene TRBV3-2) with TRBJ1-1; no clear D gene. The V gene lost 0 bases and the J gene lost 8 bases, with 10 bases spanning the gap. Germline CDR1 and CDR2: LGHDT and YNNKEL (reference sequence). The CDR3 has 13 residues. CDR3 in amino acids: CASSQDASLEAFF. The CDR3, as DNA: TGTGCCAGCAGCCAAGACGCGTCCCTGGAAGCTTTCTTT.

This chain connects TRBV12-3 or TRBV12-4 to TRBJ2-1, with D unclear. The CDR3 sequence is 12 residues long. Trimming shortened V by 3 bases and J by 10 bases, and 10 bases separated the two germline ends. CDR3 region: CASSFGEREQFF. In nucleotides, the CDR3 is TGTGCCAGCAGTTTCGGTGAGAGGGAGCAGTTCTTC.

This rearrangement joins TRBV9 to TRBJ1-1, with 8 bases matching TRBD1. Germline CDR1 reads SGDLS; CDR2 reads YYNGEE. V was clipped by 0 bases and J by 4 bases; unmatched bases: 2. The CDR3 consists of 14 residues. The CDR3 DNA reads TGTGCCAGCAGCGTAGGACAGGGGCGCACTGAAGCTTTCTTT. It encodes CASSVGQGRTEAFF.

The genes are TRBV30 and TRBJ1-4; 9 positions agree with TRBD1. V lost 6 bases, J lost 7 bases, and 9 bases stayed unmatched. Germline CDR1 is GTSNPN and CDR2 is SVGIG (reference sequence). There are 14 residues in the CDR3. The CDR3 spells CACKTGTGFEKLFF. In DNA, the CDR3 is TGTGCCTGCAAAACCGGGACAGGGTTTGAAAAACTGTTTTTT.

The rearrangement links TRBV5-4 to TRBJ2-3; 8 bases line up with TRBD2. CDR1 and CDR2 from the germline V gene are SGHNT and YYREEE (reference sequence). The length of the CDR3 is 15 residues. The J segment lost 0 bases and the V segment lost 3 bases, leaving 3 bases of the junction unmatched. The CDR3 DNA reads as TGTGCCAGCAGCTCAGCGGGAGAGAGCACAGATACGCAGTATTTT. Translating it yields CASSSAGESTDTQYF.

V is TRBV19 and J is TRBJ2-3, with 11 bases that match TRBD2. The CDR3 sequence is 16 residues long. The trim removed 3 bases at V and 2 bases at J, leaving 4 bases unmatched. The germline V gene has CDR1 LNHDA and CDR2 SQIVND (reference sequence). The CDR3 DNA reads as TGTGCCAGTAGTATGTTAGCGGGGGGGCCCACAGATACGCAGTATTTT. This codes for CASSMLAGGPTDTQYF. Based on the CDR3 plus reference TRBV19 and TRBJ2-3, the full variable domain is DGGITQSPKYLFRKEGQNVTLSCEQNLNHDAMYWYRQDPGQGLRLIYYSQIVNDFQKGDIAEGYSVSREKKESFPLTVTSAQKNPTAFYLCASSMLAGGPTDTQYFGPGTRLTVL.

Only a few counts were recorded for this clone. The rearrangement uses TRBV5-1 and TRBJ1-2; no clear D gene. The germline V and J ends were trimmed by 1 base and 4 bases, with 11 bases remaining between them. The CDR3 length is 14 residues. Per germline, CDR1 SGHRS and CDR2 YFSETQ. CDR3 residues: CASSLMQNTYGYTF. CDR3 bases: TGCGCCAGCAGCTTGATGCAAAACACCTATGGCTACACCTTC.

V usage is TRBV7-2 and J usage is TRBJ2-4, with a possible D match to TRBD2 (6 bases). Trimming took 5 bases from V and 8 from J, leaving 13 bases between them. This CDR3 is 13 amino acids long. CDR1 and CDR2 (germline): SGHTA, FQGNSA. CDR3 DNA: TGTGCCAGCAGCCAGATGGCGGGGTACATTCAGTACTTC. Protein: CASSQMAGYIQYF.

The chain recombines TRBV30 with TRBJ1-1; D remains unclear. CDR1 is GTSNPN and CDR2 is SVGIG in the germline V gene (reference sequence). The V gene lost 7 bases and the J gene lost 4 bases, with 19 bases spanning the gap. The CDR3 length is 14 residues. Written as DNA, the CDR3 is TGTGCCTCTACGGAGCCGGGCTGGGGCACTGAAGCTTTCTTT. It translates to CASTEPGWGTEAFF. Together with reference TRBV30 and TRBJ1-1, the CDR3 gives the full variable domain: SQTIHQWPATLVQPVGSPLSLECTVEGTSNPNLYWYRQAAGRGLQLLFYSVGIGQISSEVPQNLSASRPQDRQFILSSKKLLLSDSGFYLCASTEPGWGTEAFFGQGTRLTVV.

V and J are TRBV7-9 and TRBJ1-2; weak D call: TRBD1 (5 bases). Trimming cost V 5 bases and J 3 bases, with 13 bases left between them. Germline V CDR1 and CDR2: SEHNR, FQNEAQ (reference sequence). The CDR3 totals 14 residues. The CDR3 nucleotides are TGTGCCAGCAGCCGGGACGGAATCCACTATGGCTACACCTTC. Amino acids: CASSRDGIHYGYTF.

This chain's CDR3 is CASNSRGLAAFF. The CDR3 DNA sequence: TGTGCCAGCAACTCCAGGGGATTGGCAGCTTTCTTT. The chain links TRBV28 to TRBJ1-1, with a weak D call TRBD1 (6 bases). The CDR3 runs 12 residues. V lost 7 bases and J 10 bases, leaving 16 bases between the germline ends. Germline CDR1 reads MDHEN; CDR2 reads SYDVKM.

The chain combines TRBV5-8 with TRBJ1-2; D uncertain. V gave up 4 bases and J gave up 3 bases, with 4 bases separating them. This CDR3 has 11 amino acids. Germline CDR1 reads SGHTS; CDR2 reads YDEGEE. CDR3 sequence: CASSDYYGYTF. CDR3 coding DNA: TGTGCCAGCAGCGACTACTATGGCTACACCTTC.